This T cell receptor beta chain came from a study of shared clonotypes between healthy human individuals. Study-level background: Researchers assigned three CD4 naive, three CD4 memory, two CD8 naive and one CD8 memory plate to each donor.

Naive CD8 cells, CD45RO-negative and positively selected for CCR7, excluded terminally differentiated effector memory CD45RA+ cells. This clone was seen only once. The data were produced by immunoSEQ multiplex PCR, yet TCRdb's version contains in-frame clones alone and is incomplete. The repertoire consists of some 2,100,000 clones, with 90% to 95% occurring once and the leading ten covering 1.5% to 2%. The receptor comes from a man younger than 35 in good health. Some clones in this sample may be carry-over from other donors' samples. Sequences were obtained from naive CD8+ T cells from PBMCs.

The CDR3 region has the DNA TGTGCCAGCAGCCAATATGGACAGCTGAACACTGAAGCTTTCTTT. It is translated as CASSQYGQLNTEAFF. The chain employs TRBV13 and TRBJ1-1; D might be TRBD1 (6 bases). The germline CDR1 and CDR2 sequences are PRHDT and FYEKMQ (reference sequence). There are 15 residues in the CDR3. V was trimmed by 5 bases and J by 0 bases, leaving 13 bases between them.